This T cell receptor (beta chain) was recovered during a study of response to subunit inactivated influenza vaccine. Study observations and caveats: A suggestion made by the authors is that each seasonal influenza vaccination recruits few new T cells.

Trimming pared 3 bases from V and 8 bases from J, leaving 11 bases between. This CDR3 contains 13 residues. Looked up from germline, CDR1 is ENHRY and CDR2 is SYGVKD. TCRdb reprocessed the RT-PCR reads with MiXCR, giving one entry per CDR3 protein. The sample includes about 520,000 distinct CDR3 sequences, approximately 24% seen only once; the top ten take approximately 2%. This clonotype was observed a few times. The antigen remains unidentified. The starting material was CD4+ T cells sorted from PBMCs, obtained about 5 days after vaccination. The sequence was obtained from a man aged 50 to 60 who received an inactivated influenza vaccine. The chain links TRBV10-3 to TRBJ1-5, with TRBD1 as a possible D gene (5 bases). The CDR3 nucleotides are TGTGCCATCAGTGATCAGGGTCCTAAGCCCCAGCATTTT. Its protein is CAISDQGPKPQHF.